This T cell receptor (beta chain) was recovered during a study of STAT5B mutations in CD4+ large granular lymphocyte leukemia. Study as a whole: Among healthy donors, a particular HLA allele went with more CDR3 'QG' motifs.

Sequenced by immunoSEQ multiplex PCR; TCRdb stores in-frame clones only, minus some. The data show 45,000 or so clones, just over 85% seen once. With regard to this clone: Its antigen is as yet unknown.

Findings of the study overall: TRBV06-family usage was enriched in top patient clones (8/27) versus controls (2/35). Approximately 25% of private leukemic clonotypes occurred rarely in other patients' non-leukemic repertoires.

Buffy coats from healthy blood donors served as controls. The CDR3 totals 14 residues. Trimming took 7 bases from V and 4 from J; bases not matched to a gene: 5. Germline V gene lookup returns CDR1 GTSNPN and CDR2 SVGIG (reference sequence). This receptor was taken from a human donor in good health. The rearrangement joins TRBV30 to TRBJ2-5; TRBD2 agrees at 14 bases. Sequenced input: CD4+ T cells from blood buffy coats. CDR3 coding DNA: TGTGCCTTGGGGACTAGCGGGAGTGGAGAGACCCAGTACTTC. Protein: CALGTSGSGETQYF.